These T cell receptor beta chains were read from a single sample in a study of blood T cell repertoires in COVID-19. The assay was immunoSEQ multiplex PCR, and TCRdb's table has in-frame clones only and misses some. Here the sample spans some 460,000 clones, approximately 86% being singletons. The sequenced sample consisted of PBMCs or T cells enriched from blood (not recorded which). These TCRs come from a woman aged 18-29 years who had recovered from COVID-19. Each CDR3 is given with its conserved first and last residue. A D gene is named only where the DNA matches it firmly. Clone size is given for some rows only: seen once, a few or many times, or a class if the clone is expanded.

D gene	J gene	V gene	clone size	CDR3 protein	CDR3 DNA
.	TRBJ2-5	TRBV7-9	.	CASRTERDQETQYF	TGTGCCAGCAGGACCGAGAGGGACCAAGAGACCCAGTACTTC
TRBD1	TRBJ1-2	TRBV10-3	.	CAIRGQGEGYTF	TGTGCCATCAGGGGACAGGGAGAAGGCTACACCTTC
TRBD1	TRBJ1-1	TRBV6-4	.	CASRRDSMNTEAFF	TGTGCCAGCAGAAGGGACAGCATGAACACTGAAGCTTTCTTT
.	TRBJ2-5	TRBV5-1	.	CASSLVVAGAIRTQYF	TGCGCCAGCAGCTTGGTGGTTGCGGGGGCAATTCGGACCCAGTACTTC
TRBD1	TRBJ2-1	TRBV18	.	CASSPSGTGIDEQFF	TGTGCCAGCTCACCATCTGGGACAGGGATAGATGAGCAGTTCTTC
TRBD1	TRBJ2-1	TRBV25-1	.	CASSPTTGGWPYNEQFF	TGTGCCAGCAGTCCAACCACAGGGGGCTGGCCCTACAATGAGCAGTTCTTC
.	TRBJ2-1	TRBV30	.	CAWEPLYRRGNEQFF	TGTGCCTGGGAACCCTTATACAGAAGGGGCAATGAGCAGTTCTTC
TRBD1	TRBJ2-1	TRBV12-5	once	CASGSDRGYAYNEQFF	TGTGCTAGTGGTTCGGACAGGGGTTATGCCTACAATGAGCAGTTCTTC
.	TRBJ1-6	TRBV6-5	.	CASSPISSPLHF	TGTGCCAGCAGCCCAATTAGCTCACCCCTCCACTTT
.	TRBJ2-3	TRBV7-2	.	CASSPLGQPTDTQYF	TGTGCCAGCAGCCCCCTGGGGCAGCCCACAGATACGCAGTATTTT
.	TRBJ2-5	TRBV7-9	.	CASSPWTDEETQYF	TGTGCCAGCAGCCCCTGGACAGACGAAGAGACCCAGTACTTC
.	TRBJ2-5	TRBV5-4	.	CASSEPPGLREETQYF	TGTGCCAGCAGTGAACCTCCGGGACTTCGAGAAGAGACCCAGTACTTC
.	TRBJ2-6	TRBV4-1	.	CASSQHPLTVLAGANVLTF	TGCGCCAGCAGCCAACATCCTCTGACAGTACTGGCTGGGGCCAACGTCCTGACTTTC
.	TRBJ1-1	TRBV19	.	CASSKDTLNTEAFF	TGTGCCAGTAGTAAGGACACCCTGAACACTGAAGCTTTCTTT
.	TRBJ1-5	TRBV13	.	CASSFRGGQPQHF	TGTGCCAGCAGCTTTAGAGGGGGTCAGCCCCAGCATTTT
TRBD2	TRBJ2-5	TRBV27	.	CASSFLAGGQETQYF	TGTGCCAGCAGTTTCCTAGCGGGGGGCCAAGAGACCCAGTACTTC
TRBD1	TRBJ2-7	TRBV5-4	once	CASSPGQDSYEQYF	TGTGCCAGCAGCCCTGGACAGGATTCCTACGAGCAGTACTTC
TRBD1	TRBJ1-2	TRBV11-2	.	CASSLDLGDRGVYGYTF	TGTGCCAGCAGCTTAGATCTCGGGGACAGGGGGGTCTATGGCTACACCTTC
TRBD1	TRBJ2-7	TRBV7-2	.	CASSPGQLPSYEQYF	TGTGCCAGCAGCCCGGGACAGCTTCCTTCCTACGAGCAGTACTTC
.	TRBJ2-1	TRBV3-1/TRBV3-2	.	CASSPAGYNEQFF	TGTGCCAGCAGCCCCGCCGGCTACAATGAGCAGTTCTTC
.	TRBJ1-6	TRBV10-1	few	CASSEGRGTSPLHF	TGCGCCAGCAGTGAGGGTCGGGGAACTTCACCCCTCCACTTT
TRBD2	TRBJ2-7	TRBV5-8	.	CASSFSSGALSYEQYF	TGTGCCAGCAGCTTTTCTAGCGGCGCTCTCTCCTACGAGCAGTACTTC
TRBD2	TRBJ2-5	TRBV19	many	CASAGGAGKETQYF	TGTGCCAGCGCCGGGGGGGCTGGGAAAGAGACCCAGTACTTC
.	TRBJ1-2	TRBV18	.	CASSPVRAVPGYGYTF	TGTGCCAGCTCACCTGTCAGAGCCGTGCCGGGATATGGCTACACCTTC
TRBD2	TRBJ2-7	TRBV5-1	.	CASSWYGGDSYEQYF	TGCGCCAGCAGTTGGTACGGGGGGGACTCCTACGAGCAGTACTTC
.	TRBJ2-3	TRBV7-9	.	CASSLAYGADTQYF	TGTGCCAGCAGCTTAGCGTACGGGGCAGATACGCAGTATTTT
TRBD2	TRBJ2-1	TRBV12-5	.	CASGLVRGEAEFF	TGTGCTAGTGGTTTGGTACGGGGGGAAGCAGAGTTCTTC
TRBD1	TRBJ1-1	TRBV6-1	once	CASSEFGQGTEAFF	TGTGCCAGCAGTGAATTCGGACAGGGCACTGAAGCTTTCTTT
TRBD1	TRBJ1-5	TRBV12-5	.	CASGLGTGGNQPQHF	TGTGCTAGTGGCCTCGGGACAGGGGGCAATCAGCCCCAGCATTTT
.	TRBJ1-1	TRBV5-6	.	CASSFNLRDTEAFF	TGTGCCAGCAGCTTTAATCTACGGGACACTGAAGCTTTCTTT
.	TRBJ2-5	TRBV3-1/TRBV3-2	.	CASSQGLGEETQYF	TGTGCCAGCAGCCAAGGACTAGGCGAAGAGACCCAGTACTTC
.	TRBJ1-1	TRBV18	.	CASSLDSNTEAFF	TGTGCCAGCTCACTGGACTCGAACACTGAAGCTTTCTTT
.	TRBJ2-6	TRBV6-5	.	CASSYSGGTGANVLTF	TGTGCCAGCAGTTACTCGGGAGGTACTGGGGCCAACGTCCTGACTTTC
.	TRBJ2-7	TRBV2	.	CASSGDDGAYEQYF	TGTGCCAGCAGTGGAGACGACGGAGCCTACGAGCAGTACTTC
TRBD1	TRBJ1-6	TRBV4-1	.	CASSQGVAGGNSPLHF	TGCGCCAGCAGCCAAGGGGTGGCAGGGGGAAATTCACCCCTCCACTTT
.	TRBJ1-1	TRBV27	.	CASSLSLSGVPEAFF	TGTGCCAGCAGTTTATCCCTATCCGGGGTACCTGAAGCTTTCTTT
TRBD1	TRBJ1-6	TRBV11-3	.	CASSLGSGGSPLHF	TGTGCCAGCAGCTTAGGCTCAGGGGGTTCACCCCTCCACTTT
.	TRBJ1-4	TRBV12-3/TRBV12-4	.	CASSLEGGERFF	TGTGCCAGCAGCCTCGAAGGGGGGGAACGTTTTTTT
.	TRBJ1-5	TRBV10-3	.	CAISESAGRGYQPQHF	TGTGCCATCAGTGAGTCGGCAGGGAGGGGCTATCAGCCCCAGCATTTT
TRBD2	TRBJ2-2	TRBV6-1	.	CASSEELERGGLSGELFF	TGTGCCAGCAGTGAAGAGCTCGAGCGGGGGGGCCTCTCCGGGGAGCTGTTTTTT
TRBD1	TRBJ1-6	TRBV2	few	CASSERPGQGSPLHF	TGTGCCAGCAGTGAGCGGCCGGGACAGGGGTCACCCCTCCACTTT
.	TRBJ1-1	TRBV10-3	.	CAISERSGIYVEAFF	TGTGCCATCAGTGAGCGGTCGGGGATTTACGTGGAAGCTTTCTTT
TRBD2	TRBJ2-1	TRBV6-6	.	CASSYSRTSGGNEQFF	TGTGCCAGCAGTTACTCTAGGACTAGCGGGGGCAATGAGCAGTTCTTC
.	TRBJ1-2	TRBV10-3	.	CAISLGAGRDYGYTF	TGTGCCATCAGCCTGGGGGCGGGGAGGGACTATGGCTACACCTTC
.	TRBJ1-6	TRBV7-9	.	CASSFVGQGSGSPLHF	TGTGCCAGCAGCTTTGTCGGGCAGGGCTCAGGGTCACCCCTCCACTTT
TRBD1	TRBJ1-5	TRBV6-5	.	CASSRDRGSNQPQHF	TGTGCCAGCAGTCGGGACAGGGGAAGCAATCAGCCCCAGCATTTT
.	TRBJ1-5	TRBV23-1	once	CASSQSAGLNQPQHF	TGCGCCAGCAGTCAATCGGCAGGGCTCAATCAGCCCCAGCATTTT
.	TRBJ1-5	TRBV4-1	.	CASSRIIGQRNQPQHF	TGCGCCAGCAGCCGAATAATCGGGCAGCGGAATCAGCCCCAGCATTTT
.	TRBJ1-2	TRBV24-1	once	CVAGWGYTF	TGTGTCGCCGGTTGGGGCTACACCTTC
.	TRBJ2-5	TRBV4-2	.	CASSPVGLQETQYF	TGTGCCAGCAGCCCCGTGGGACTTCAAGAGACCCAGTACTTC
.	TRBJ1-4	TRBV5-6	.	CASSLSPRGNEKLFF	TGTGCCAGCAGCTTGTCACCCCGGGGTAATGAAAAACTGTTTTTT
.	TRBJ1-3	TRBV7-9	.	CASSFQGARGNTIYF	TGTGCCAGCAGCTTTCAAGGGGCGCGGGGAAACACCATATATTTT
.	TRBJ1-4	TRBV7-9	.	CASSSRSTNEKLFF	TGTGCCAGCAGTTCTAGATCAACTAATGAAAAACTGTTTTTT
.	TRBJ1-1	TRBV19	.	CASNRGSGNTEAFF	TGTGCCAGTAACCGGGGGTCGGGGAACACTGAAGCTTTCTTT
.	TRBJ1-1	TRBV6-5	few	CASSRGGNTEAFF	TGTGCCAGCAGTCGTGGAGGGAACACTGAAGCTTTCTTT
TRBD1	TRBJ2-7	TRBV28	few	CASSAPGQATSDSYEQYF	TGTGCCAGCAGTGCGCCGGGACAGGCTACTTCTGACTCCTACGAGCAGTACTTC
TRBD1	TRBJ1-1	TRBV3-1/TRBV3-2	.	CASSSQGVGNTEAFF	TGTGCCAGCAGCTCCCAGGGGGTTGGGAACACTGAAGCTTTCTTT